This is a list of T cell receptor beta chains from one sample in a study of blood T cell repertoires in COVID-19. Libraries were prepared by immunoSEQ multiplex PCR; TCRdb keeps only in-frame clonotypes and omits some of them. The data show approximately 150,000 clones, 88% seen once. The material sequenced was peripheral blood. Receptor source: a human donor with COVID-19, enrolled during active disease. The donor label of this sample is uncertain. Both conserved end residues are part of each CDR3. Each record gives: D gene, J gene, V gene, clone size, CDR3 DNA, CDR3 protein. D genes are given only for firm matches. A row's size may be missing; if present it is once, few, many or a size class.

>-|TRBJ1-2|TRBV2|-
TGTGCCAGCGGCAGCTATGGCTACACCTTC
CASGSYGYTF
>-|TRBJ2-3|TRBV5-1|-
TGCGCCAGCAGCCAGGACAGAGATACGCAGTATTTT
CASSQDRDTQYF
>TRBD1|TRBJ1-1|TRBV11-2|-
TGTGCCAGCAGTCACGGACAGGGGGCGGTCACTGAAGCTTTCTTT
CASSHGQGAVTEAFF
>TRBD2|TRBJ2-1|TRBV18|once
TGTGCCAGCTCAACCGGGACTAGCGGGGTCAATGAGCAGTTCTTC
CASSTGTSGVNEQFF
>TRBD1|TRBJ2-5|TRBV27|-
TGTGCCAGCAGACCCGGGACAGGGCGGTCTCAAGAGACCCAGTACTTC
CASRPGTGRSQETQYF
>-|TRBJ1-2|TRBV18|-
TGTGCCAGCTCCGCGAATCGGGAGGGAGGAAACTATGGCTACACCTTC
CASSANREGGNYGYTF
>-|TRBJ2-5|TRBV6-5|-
TGTGCCAGCAGTTACCGGGGCGGGAAAGAGACCCAGTACTTC
CASSYRGGKETQYF
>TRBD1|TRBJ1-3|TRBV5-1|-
TGCGCCAGCAGCCTGACAGGGTTTTCTGGAAACACCATATATTTT
CASSLTGFSGNTIYF
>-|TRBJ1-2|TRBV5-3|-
TGTGCCAGAAGCGCGGCGCCGGCGGCAGCCCTCTACTATGGCTACACCTTC
CARSAAPAAALYYGYTF
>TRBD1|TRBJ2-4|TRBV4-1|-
TGCGCCAGCAGCCAAGATTCTCAGGGGGCGAGGTACTTC
CASSQDSQGARYF